Below are 18 T cell receptor beta chains sequenced from a single sample in a study of cytomegalovirus exposure and HLA in healthy donors. PCR employed 60 Vbeta and 13 Jbeta primers. The repertoire was sequenced with immunoSEQ multiplex PCR; TCRdb's copy has only in-frame clones and lacks some. This sample has 90,000 to 100,000 clones, with more than 70% found just once. Sequencing was done on a sample of PBMCs. The receptor source for this set is a female donor in good health and CMV-seronegative.

This clone was counted once. The rearrangement uses TRBV5-1 and TRBJ2-5; maybe TRBD1 (5 bases). Germline assignment: CDR1 SGHRS and CDR2 YFSETQ. The CDR3 covers 13 residues. V lost 4 bases to trimming and J lost 5 bases, with 12 bases between them. The CDR3 DNA sequence: TGCGCCAGCAGCCCCGGACCAGGGGAGACCCAGTACTTC. Its translation is CASSPGPGETQYF.

The chain has TRBV4-1 and TRBJ2-7; 9 bases are a match to TRBD2. CDR1 is MGHRA and CDR2 is YSYEKL in the germline V gene. The CDR3 covers 16 residues. Trimming at V came to 4 bases and at J to 3 bases, leaving 10 bases not matched to a gene. CDR3 in amino acids: CASSRAGGGGSYEQYF. CDR3 DNA sequence: TGCGCCAGCAGCCGAGCGGGGGGCGGGGGTAGCTACGAGCAGTACTTC.

This clone is medium-sized by share. The V call is TRBV7-8, the J call TRBJ2-1; D uncertain. The V gene's germline CDR1 is SGHVS and CDR2 FQNEAQ. The CDR3 contains 15 residues. The V end lost 5 bases, the J end lost 0 bases, and 11 bases lay between the germline ends. In DNA, the CDR3 is TGTGCCAGCAGCCCAATTTGGAGCTCCTACAATGAGCAGTTCTTC. This translates into CASSPIWSSYNEQFF. Based on the CDR3 plus reference TRBV7-8 and TRBJ2-1, the full variable domain is GAGVSQSPRYKVAKRGQDVALRCDPISGHVSLFWYQQALGQGPEFLTYFQNEAQLDKSGLPSDRFFAERPEGSVSTLKIQRTQQEDSAVYLCASSPIWSSYNEQFFGPGTRLTVL.

Only one count was recorded for this clone. The V call is TRBV6-5, the J call TRBJ1-1, with 8 bases aligning to TRBD1. The V gene's germline CDR1 is MNHEY and CDR2 SVGAGI. The CDR3 covers 13 residues. Trimming took 6 bases from V and 5 from J; bases not matched to a gene: 5. The CDR3 protein is CASRQGVGTEAFF. The CDR3 DNA follows: TGTGCCAGCAGACAGGGGGTAGGTACTGAAGCTTTCTTT.

The chain has TRBV30 and TRBJ2-1; 15 bases fit TRBD2. The length of the CDR3 is 15 residues. CDR1 GTSNPN and CDR2 SVGIG come from the germline V gene (reference sequence). V lost 3 bases to trimming and J lost 7 bases; unmatched junction nucleotides: 4. The DNA for the CDR3 is TGTGCCTGGAGCCCGGGACTAGCGGGGGGAAATGAGCAGTTCTTC. Translating it yields CAWSPGLAGGNEQFF.

The chain carries TRBV27 and TRBJ1-2; 8 bases map to TRBD1. The CDR3 spans 13 residues. The J segment lost 7 bases and the V segment lost 5 bases, leaving 6 bases of the junction unmatched. Looked up from germline, CDR1 is MNHEY and CDR2 is SMNVEV (reference sequence). The CDR3 loop is CASSTGQGGGYTF. The DNA of the CDR3 is TGTGCCAGCAGTACCGGACAGGGAGGTGGCTACACCTTC.

A note on this clone: At one end the junction does not follow the germline gene, possibly because of a read error. J is TRBJ2-1 and V is TRBV25-1, with TRBD1 identical over 7 bases. The CDR3 loop spans 16 amino acids. From germline, CDR1 is MGHDK and CDR2 SYGVNS. The CDR3 DNA sequence: TGTGCCAGCAGTGACACGACAGGGTTCGCCTACAATGAGCAGCTCTTC. Amino acids: CASSDTTGFAYNEQLF. Supplemented by reference TRBV25-1 and TRBJ2-1, the full variable domain reads EADIYQTPRYLVIGTGKKITLECSQTMGHDKMYWYQQDPGMELHLIHYSYGVNSTEKGDLSSESTVSRIRTEHFPLTLESARPSHTSQYLCASSDTTGFAYNEQLFGPGTRLTVL.

In regard to this clone: A junction end diverges from the germline sequence, so it may reflect a read error. This sequence joins TRBV10-3 and TRBJ1-2; TRBD1 matches 7 bases. The germline V gene has CDR1 ENHRY and CDR2 SYGVKD. The CDR3 has 18 residues. For the CDR3, the DNA is TGTGCCAGCAGTCCCAGGGACAGTGGCCCGCCCAATAACTATGGCTACACCTTC. This codes for CASSPRDSGPPNNYGYTF.

V and J are TRBV9 and TRBJ2-1; D is unresolved. CDR3 length: 11 residues. Trimming stripped 1 base from V and 7 bases from J, with 3 bases between. Germline-derived CDR1 and CDR2 are SGDLS and YYNGEE. This CDR3 is CASSVSNEQFF. The CDR3 DNA follows: TGTGCCAGCAGCGTATCAAATGAGCAGTTCTTC.

This clone was seen a single time. This rearrangement joins TRBV6-5 to TRBJ1-2; D may be TRBD1 (5 bases). Germline CDR1 is MNHEY and CDR2 is SVGAGI. The CDR3 runs 15 residues. Between the trimmed V and J ends, which lost 6 bases and 1 base, there was a span of 15 bases. CDR3 nucleotide sequence: TGTGCCAGCAGCCGGGAGGGGATATTTAACTATGGCTACACCTTC. This gives the protein CASSREGIFNYGYTF.

V is TRBV28 and J is TRBJ2-7, with TRBD2 identical over 8 bases. V lost 6 bases, J lost 2 bases, and 9 bases stayed unmatched. The germline V gene has CDR1 MDHEN and CDR2 SYDVKM. The CDR3 length is 15 residues. Here the CDR3 DNA reads TGTGCCAGCAGCCAGAGCGGGAGAATCGCCTACGAGCAGTACTTC. Protein product: CASSQSGRIAYEQYF.

The chain carries TRBV28 and TRBJ2-1; D unclear. The CDR3 has 16 residues. The V gene lost 2 bases and the J gene lost 2 bases, with 13 bases spanning the gap. Looked up from germline, CDR1 is MDHEN and CDR2 is SYDVKM. This CDR3 reads CASSLIYTRTYNEQFF. DNA for the CDR3: TGTGCCAGCAGTTTAATTTACACCAGAACCTACAATGAGCAGTTCTTC.

This sequence joins TRBV15 and TRBJ2-5; TRBD2 is a possible D gene (5 bases). CDR1 and CDR2 (germline): LNHNV, YYDKDF (reference sequence). This CDR3 comprises 13 residues. The V end was cut by 4 bases, the J end by 4 bases, with 10 bases between. CDR3: CATSNGKRETQYF. The CDR3, as DNA: TGTGCCACCAGCAACGGGAAGCGAGAGACCCAGTACTTC. Drawing the rest from reference TRBV15 and TRBJ2-5, the complete variable domain is DAMVIQNPRYQVTQFGKPVTLSCSQTLNHNVMYWYQQKSSQAPKLLFHYYDKDFNNEADTPDNFQSRRPNTSFCFLDIRSPGLGDTAMYLCATSNGKRETQYFGPGTRLLVL.

The chain joins TRBV7-2 to TRBJ2-3; D may be TRBD1 (5 bases). Between the trimmed V and J ends, which lost 3 bases and 4 bases, there was a span of 11 bases. Germline V gene lookup returns CDR1 SGHTA and CDR2 FQGNSA. The CDR3 sequence is 14 residues long. The CDR3: CASSFSRVADTQYF. Here the CDR3 DNA reads TGTGCCAGCAGCTTTTCCAGGGTAGCAGATACGCAGTATTTT.

The chain employs TRBV14 and TRBJ2-5, with a possible D match to TRBD1 (6 bases). This CDR3 is 15 amino acids long. Looked up from germline, CDR1 is SGHDN and CDR2 is FVKESK. With 3 bases removed from V and 4 bases from J, the gap between germline ends came to 15 bases. In nucleotides, the CDR3 is TGTGCCAGCAGCCACCTAACAGGGAGCGGAGAGACCCAGTACTTC. Protein product: CASSHLTGSGETQYF.

The chain uses TRBV10-3 and TRBJ2-7, with 9 bases identical to TRBD1. The CDR3 contains 14 residues. The germline V gene has CDR1 ENHRY and CDR2 SYGVKD. Unmatched junction bases numbered 8, after V lost 8 bases and J lost 3 bases. The CDR3: CAIGGQGFNYEQYF. In nucleotides, the CDR3 is TGTGCCATCGGGGGACAGGGATTCAACTACGAGCAGTACTTC.

The chain links TRBV11-1 to TRBJ2-5; weak D call: TRBD2 (6 bases). The DNA end favors TRBJ2-7, so the J call may be wrong. Germline V gene lookup returns CDR1 SGHAT and CDR2 FQDESV (reference sequence). CDR3 size: 15 residues. The CDR3 here is CASSREAGNLYEQYF. For the CDR3, the DNA is TGTGCCAGCAGCCGCGAGGCGGGGAATCTTTACGAGCAGTACTTC.

The rearrangement uses TRBV30 and TRBJ2-5; the D gene is possibly TRBD2 (5 bases). Germline V gives CDR1 GTSNPN, CDR2 SVGIG (reference sequence). This CDR3 contains 16 residues. V was trimmed by 3 bases and J by 1 base, leaving 18 bases between them. CDR3: CAWSAKRTASQETQYF. CDR3 nucleotides: TGTGCCTGGAGCGCAAAGCGGACGGCCTCCCAAGAGACCCAGTACTTC.